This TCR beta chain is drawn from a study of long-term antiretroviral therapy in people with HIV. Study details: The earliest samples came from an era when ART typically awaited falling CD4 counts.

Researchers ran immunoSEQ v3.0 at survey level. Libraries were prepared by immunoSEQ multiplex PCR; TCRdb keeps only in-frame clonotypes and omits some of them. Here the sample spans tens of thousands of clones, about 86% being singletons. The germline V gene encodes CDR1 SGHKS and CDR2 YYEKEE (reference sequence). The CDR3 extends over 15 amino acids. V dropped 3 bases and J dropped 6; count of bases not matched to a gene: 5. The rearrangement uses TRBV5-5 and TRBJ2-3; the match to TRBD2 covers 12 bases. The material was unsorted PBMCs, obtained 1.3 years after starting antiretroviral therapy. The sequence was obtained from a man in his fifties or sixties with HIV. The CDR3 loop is CASSSITSGGDTQYF. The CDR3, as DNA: TGTGCCAGCAGCTCAATTACTAGCGGGGGGGATACGCAGTATTTT.